The source of this T cell receptor beta chain is a study of OX40 agonist ivuxolimab in advanced cancers. Overall study findings and caveats: Averaging showed that CD8+ T cells had more expanded clones than CD4+ did.

This clone was seen only a few times. What it recognizes is unknown. Baseline, cycle 4 day 1, and cycle 7 day 1 were the blood sampling points. The germline V gene encodes CDR1 SGHDT and CDR2 YYEEEE. V lost 7 bases, J lost 7 bases, and 15 bases lay in between. The CDR3 length is 12 residues. Only in-frame clones appear in the TCRdb table, and some are missing; sequencing was by immunoSEQ multiplex PCR. The sample has more than 13,000 clones; 80% are singletons. Sequenced material: CD4+ or CD8+ T cells sorted from blood, taken in a trial of the OX40 agonist ivuxolimab. The receptor's source is an adult with an advanced solid tumor such as melanoma, head and neck, liver or kidney cancer. The rearrangement joins TRBV5-6 to TRBJ2-7; the D gene is possibly TRBD1 (5 bases). CDR3 DNA sequence: TGTGCCAGCCGACAAGGGGTGCGAGAGCAGTACTTC. Amino acid sequence: CASRQGVREQYF.